This is a list of T cell receptor beta chains from one sample in a study of beta chain features in type 1 diabetes. Repertoires were generated with immunoSEQ multiplex PCR, while TCRdb's copy carries only in-frame clones and drops some. The table lists 300,000 to 400,000 clones, roughly 12% of them singletons. Sequencing was performed on naive CD4+ T cells from blood. These receptors were collected from a man aged 18-30 years in good health. CDR3s include the opening cysteine and the closing phenylalanine or tryptophan. D genes are given only for firm matches. Clone size is not always given. Where it is, it says once, few, many or a class for expanded clones.

V,length,size,D,J,DNA,CDR3
TRBV7-9,15,-,TRBD2,TRBJ2-1,TGTGCCAGCAGCCTAACTAGCGGGGCCTACAATGAGCAGTTCTTC,CASSLTSGAYNEQFF
TRBV7-2,13,few,-,TRBJ1-5,TGTGCCAGCAGCCGACAGAACAATCAGCCCCAGCATTTT,CASSRQNNQPQHF
TRBV4-3,16,-,-,TRBJ2-7,TGCGCCAGCAGCCAAGTCCTCAGGGAAATGCCCTACGAGCAGTACTTC,CASSQVLREMPYEQYF
TRBV10-3,14,few,TRBD1,TRBJ2-1,TGTGCCATCAGTGGACAGGGGGCCAACAATGAGCAGTTCTTC,CAISGQGANNEQFF
TRBV5-1,14,-,-,TRBJ2-6,TGCGCCAGCACCCCTTCCTCTGGGGCCAACGTCCTGACTTTC,CASTPSSGANVLTF
TRBV5-1,15,few,TRBD1,TRBJ2-1,TGCGCCAGCAGCCCCCCTCGGGACAGGAACAATGAGCAGTTCTTC,CASSPPRDRNNEQFF
TRBV7-2,14,few,-,TRBJ1-6,TGTGCCAGCAGCTCCCTGCGGGGGACGTCACCCCTCCACTTT,CASSSLRGTSPLHF
TRBV30,15,few,TRBD1,TRBJ2-1,TGTGCCTGGGTTTCGGTAGGACAGGGTAGGAATGAGCAGTTCTTC,CAWVSVGQGRNEQFF
TRBV30,15,few,-,TRBJ1-1,TGTGCCTGGAGTGCAAGGTTAAAGGGGGACACTGAAGCTTTCTTT,CAWSARLKGDTEAFF
TRBV28,13,-,-,TRBJ1-2,TGTGCCAGCAGTTCCCCACCCACTAACGGCTACACCTTC,CASSSPPTNGYTF
TRBV15,14,few,-,TRBJ2-2,TGTGCCACCAGCAGAGGGGCTGACACCGGGGAGCTGTTTTTT,CATSRGADTGELFF
TRBV4-2,13,few,-,TRBJ1-5,TGTGCCAGCAGCCCAGGCAACAATCAGCCCCAGCATTTT,CASSPGNNQPQHF
TRBV30,13,few,TRBD1,TRBJ2-1,TGTGCCTGGACGGGACAGTCCTACAATGAGCAGTTCTTC,CAWTGQSYNEQFF
TRBV2,15,-,TRBD2,TRBJ2-7,TGTGCCAGCACTCTGGGGAGGACTAGCGCACTCGAGCAGTACTTC,CASTLGRTSALEQYF